This is a list of T cell receptor beta chains from one sample in a study of CD8 T cells in Susac syndrome. TCRdb independently ran MiXCR on the immunoSEQ multiplex PCR reads; one entry per CDR3 protein. The profile shows 150,000 to 250,000 distinct CDR3 sequences, about 95% of them singletons. The sequenced sample was CD4+ T cells from PBMCs. The receptors here all came from a human donor with multiple sclerosis. CDR3s include the opening cysteine and the closing phenylalanine or tryptophan.

cdr3_length v_call cdr3_aa
16 TRBV12-3/TRBV12-4 CASTFRRTGRQETQYF
14 TRBV20-1 CSASGTGGPDTQYF
14 TRBV3-1 CASSPTSASYEQYF
12 TRBV6-5 CASSNGGYGYTF
13 TRBV11-2 CASRALASDTQYF
14 TRBV9 CASSVDGPAGEQYF
16 TRBV5-1 CASSTSTGPGTDTQYF
11 TRBV20-1 CSAKDRAEQYF
12 TRBV12-3/TRBV12-4 CASSFGQYGYTF
13 TRBV5-4 CASSLDEHNEQFF
13 TRBV30 CAWSHQDNQPQHF
13 TRBV29-1 CSVEQYSAETQYF
15 TRBV12-3/TRBV12-4 CASSPGTGGWYGYTF
13 TRBV29-1 CSVTTDDNYGYTF
14 TRBV30 CAWSVQSASYEQYF
14 TRBV11-2 CASRGEGLRGEQYF
11 TRBV10-3 CAISGGSEQFF
15 TRBV20-1 CSAPTGESSYNEQFF
14 TRBV3-1 CASSPGGRSHEQYF
14 TRBV20-1 CSARHPGLMTEQYF
13 TRBV24-1 CATSDSPRNEQFF
16 TRBV3-1 CASSRVTGGDKNIQYF
15 TRBV19 CASSPNTIANTEAFF
13 TRBV29-1 CSVGTGGEGGYTF
13 TRBV12-2 CASRPEGGDEQFF
13 TRBV6-1 CASSESGSYEQYF
13 TRBV12-3/TRBV12-4 CASSPRAAYEQYF
16 TRBV14 CASSPRTSGRAGELFF
11 TRBV12-3/TRBV12-4 CASSGGGGYTF
13 TRBV27 CASSLFMNTEAFF